The 20 T cell receptor beta chains below all came from one sample that was sequenced in a study of shared clonotypes between healthy human individuals. Assay used: immunoSEQ multiplex PCR; TCRdb lists only in-frame clones, some missing. The data show 2 million to 2.5 million clones, roughly 91% seen once. Only CD45RO-negative cells positively selected for CCR7 counted as naive CD8 cells, so terminally differentiated effector memory CD45RA+ cells were excluded. Input material: naive CD8+ T cells from PBMCs. Receptors originate from a man younger than 35 in good health. Some clones in this sample may be carry-over from other donors' samples.

The chain links TRBV5-1 to TRBJ2-7; TRBD2 agrees at 12 bases. The CDR3 loop spans 14 amino acids. With 3 bases clipped from V and 3 bases from J, the junction kept 1 base outside the gene matches. Germline CDR1 reads SGHRS; CDR2 reads YFSETQ. In nucleotides, the CDR3 is TGCGCCAGCAGCTCACTAGCGGGAGGCTACGAGCAGTACTTC. This sequence encodes CASSSLAGGYEQYF.

Points on this clone: The same CDR3 is also encoded by other DNA sequences in this sample. The CDR3 loop reads CASSLISTDTQYF. Here the CDR3 DNA reads TGTGCCAGCAGTTTAATCAGCACAGATACGCAGTATTTT. The chain links TRBV27 to TRBJ2-3; D call uncertain. The CDR3 loop spans 13 amino acids. Trimming left V 2 bases short and J 0 bases short, with 3 bases between. CDR1 and CDR2 from the germline V gene are MNHEY and SMNVEV (reference sequence).

This clone has only one observation. The chain recombines TRBV11-2 with TRBJ2-2; 9 nucleotides agree with TRBD2. This CDR3 comprises 17 residues. Losses at the gene ends were 5 bases for V and 7 bases for J; bases not matched to a gene: 14. Germline V gene sequence: CDR1 SGHAT, CDR2 FQNNGV. The CDR3 sequence is CASSPKRGAQGNGELFF. As DNA, the CDR3 is TGTGCCAGCAGCCCAAAGCGGGGGGCCCAGGGGAACGGGGAGCTGTTTTTT.

The V gene is TRBV10-2, the J gene TRBJ2-7, with 13 positions matching TRBD2. CDR1 WSHSY and CDR2 SAAADI come from the germline V gene. This CDR3 region has 15 residues. Germline trimming cut 5 bases from V and 0 bases from J; bases unmatched to any gene: 1. CDR3 nucleotide sequence: TGCGCCAGCAGTTGGACTAGCGGGAGCTCCTACGAGCAGTACTTC. This gives the protein CASSWTSGSSYEQYF.

The chain carries TRBV27 and TRBJ2-7, with 7 nucleotides matching TRBD1. CDR1 and CDR2 from the germline V gene are MNHEY and SMNVEV (reference sequence). The CDR3 sequence is 14 residues long. After removal of 5 bases from V and 3 bases from J, the junction contained 7 bases not matched to a gene. CDR3 DNA: TGTGCCAGCAGTGCCGACAGGGCGATCTACGAGCAGTACTTC. This codes for CASSADRAIYEQYF.

The J gene is TRBJ2-7, the V gene TRBV5-4; D possibly corresponds to TRBD1 (5 bases). V lost 3 bases to trimming and J lost 7 bases, with 11 bases between them. This CDR3 region has 12 residues. Germline CDR1 is SGHNT and CDR2 is YYREEE (reference sequence). The CDR3: CASSWGLMEQYF. Written as DNA, the CDR3 is TGTGCCAGCAGCTGGGGCCTTATGGAGCAGTACTTC. Variable domain in full (rest from reference TRBV5-4 and TRBJ2-7): ETGVTQSPTHLIKTRGQQVTLRCSSQSGHNTVSWYQQALGQGPQFIFQYYREEENGRGNFPPRFSGLQFPNYSSELNVNALELDDSALYLCASSWGLMEQYFGPGTRLTVT.

The chain links TRBV5-4 to TRBJ1-6; 7 bases match TRBD1. With V trimmed by 3 bases and J by 7 bases, 7 bases remained unmatched. The CDR3 loop spans 15 amino acids. Germline CDR1 is SGHNT and CDR2 is YYREEE (reference sequence). CDR3: CASSSRTGGNSPLHF. The DNA for the CDR3 is TGTGCCAGCAGCTCTCGGACAGGTGGGAATTCACCCCTCCACTTT.

The rearrangement uses TRBV7-9 and TRBJ2-5; 7 positions agree with TRBD2. The germline V gene has CDR1 SEHNR and CDR2 FQNEAQ (reference sequence). This CDR3 comprises 15 residues. Trimming removed 3 bases from V and 3 bases from J; junction bases left unmatched: 7. This chain's CDR3 is CASSFGIGGEETQYF. CDR3 bases: TGTGCCAGCAGCTTCGGAATTGGGGGGGAAGAGACCCAGTACTTC.

The V and J genes are TRBV2 and TRBJ2-7; the D gene is possibly TRBD2 (5 bases). CDR1 and CDR2 from the germline V gene are SNHLY and FYNNEI. The germline V and J ends were trimmed by 6 bases and 0 bases, with 12 bases remaining between them. This CDR3 is 14 amino acids long. The CDR3 reads CASSTRSGSYEQYF. The DNA for the CDR3 is TGTGCCAGCAGCACCCGGAGCGGCTCCTACGAGCAGTACTTC. The full variable domain, rest sourced from reference TRBV2 and TRBJ2-7, is EPEVTQTPSHQVTQMGQEVILRCVPISNHLYFYWYRQILGQKVEFLVSFYNNEISEKSEIFDDQFSVERPDGSNFTLKIRSTKLEDSAMYFCASSTRSGSYEQYFGPGTRLTVT.

The chain uses TRBV29-1 and TRBJ1-1; a weak D match, TRBD1 (6 bases). The germline V and J ends were trimmed by 5 bases and 5 bases, with 9 bases remaining between them. Germline values: CDR1 SQVTM, CDR2 ANQGSEA. The CDR3 is 11 residues long. The CDR3 sequence is CSVTRGTEAFF. CDR3 coding DNA: TGCAGCGTTACCAGGGGAACTGAAGCTTTCTTT.

The chain links TRBV28 to TRBJ2-7; 11 nucleotides line up with TRBD2. The V gene's germline CDR1 is MDHEN and CDR2 SYDVKM. This CDR3 has 19 residues. Trimming took 3 bases from V and 0 from J; bases not matched to a gene: 13. CDR3 residues: CASSFRLGTSGRASYEQYF. CDR3 nucleotides: TGTGCCAGCAGTTTCCGCCTCGGGACTAGCGGCAGGGCCTCCTACGAGCAGTACTTC.

The chain recombines TRBV27 with TRBJ2-5, with D perhaps matching TRBD1 (5 bases). Deletions cut 6 bases from V and 1 base from J, with 12 bases between. There are 14 residues in the CDR3. Per germline, CDR1 MNHEY and CDR2 SMNVEV (reference sequence). The CDR3 is CASSLLRGQETQYF. CDR3 DNA: TGTGCCAGCAGCCTTTTAAGGGGCCAAGAGACCCAGTACTTC.

The J gene is TRBJ2-1, the V gene TRBV29-1; D not certain. Germline V gene sequence: CDR1 SQVTM, CDR2 ANQGSEA. Trimming removed 6 bases from V and 5 bases from J, with 14 bases in between. The length of the CDR3 is 13 residues. The CDR3 bases are TGCAGCGTGGAGTCGTATGGAGACAATGAGCAGTTCTTC. Protein product: CSVESYGDNEQFF.

The V gene is TRBV10-2, the J gene TRBJ1-2, with TRBD1 matching over 8 bases. CDR1 WSHSY and CDR2 SAAADI come from the germline V gene. J lost 1 base, V lost 0 bases, and 1 base had no gene match. The CDR3 runs 15 residues. The CDR3 nucleotides are TGCGCCAGCAGTGAGTCGACAGGGGTTAACTATGGCTACACCTTC. This encodes CASSESTGVNYGYTF.

This chain uses TRBV19 with TRBJ2-5, with D perhaps assigned TRBD1 or TRBD2 (5 bases each). The CDR3 has 15 amino acids. The germline gives CDR1 LNHDA, CDR2 SQIVND (reference sequence). Deletions cut 5 bases from V and 4 bases from J, with 17 bases between. This CDR3 reads CASSPQPGPSETQYF. The CDR3 nucleotides read TGTGCCAGTAGTCCTCAACCGGGACCCTCAGAGACCCAGTACTTC.

V is TRBV6-5 and J is TRBJ1-2, with TRBD1 matching 8 bases. The CDR3 sequence is 13 residues long. V shed 6 bases, J shed 7 bases, and the junction held 7 bases outside the gene matches. Germline V gene lookup returns CDR1 MNHEY and CDR2 SVGAGI. The CDR3, as DNA: TGTGCCAGCAGCTCCACAGGGGGACGTGGCTACACCTTC. Translation gives CASSSTGGRGYTF.

The chain combines TRBV27 with TRBJ2-7; either TRBD1 or TRBD2 may fit D (5 bases each). Per germline, CDR1 MNHEY and CDR2 SMNVEV (reference sequence). This CDR3 has 16 amino acids. Between the trimmed V and J ends, which lost 5 bases and 2 bases, there was a span of 19 bases. The CDR3 region has the DNA TGTGCCAGCAGTCCAGAACCCGGGGACCTTCCCTACGAGCAGTACTTC. Translating gives CASSPEPGDLPYEQYF.

This clone was seen a few times. This sample includes further DNA sequences coding for the same CDR3. The chain recombines TRBV6-5 with TRBJ1-1, with D hard to call. Germline V gene data show CDR1 as MNHEY and CDR2 as SVGAGI. Trimming removed 6 bases at V and 1 base at J, with 12 bases between. The CDR3 is 14 residues long. The CDR3 region has the DNA TGTGCCAGCAGCCCGGGCGGGGAGAACACTGAAGCTTTCTTT. Amino acid sequence: CASSPGGENTEAFF.

J is TRBJ1-5 and V is TRBV15, with D possibly matching TRBD1 (6 bases). Looked up from germline, CDR1 is LNHNV and CDR2 is YYDKDF (reference sequence). The CDR3 covers 15 residues. The ends were cut back, 0 bases at V and 7 bases at J, with 13 bases in the middle. CDR3 DNA sequence: TGTGCCACCAGCAGAGATCGTGGGGGGCAGCAGCCCCAGCATTTT. It is translated as CATSRDRGGQQPQHF. Filled out from reference TRBV15 and TRBJ1-5, the complete variable domain reads DAMVIQNPRYQVTQFGKPVTLSCSQTLNHNVMYWYQQKSSQAPKLLFHYYDKDFNNEADTPDNFQSRRPNTSFCFLDIRSPGLGDTAMYLCATSRDRGGQQPQHFGDGTRLSIL.

This clone was observed once. Other DNA sequences in the sample encode the same CDR3. This chain connects TRBV7-8 to TRBJ2-3; 12 nucleotides agree with TRBD2. Germline CDR1 is SGHVS and CDR2 is FQNEAQ. The CDR3 runs to 16 residues. V lost 4 bases and J lost 4; bases outside the gene matches: 6. CDR3 nucleotide sequence: TGTGCCAGCAGCTCCAGACTAGCGGGAGTGTCAGATACGCAGTATTTT. Translated: CASSSRLAGVSDTQYF.